The 32 T cell receptor beta chains below come from one sample, sequenced in a study of graft-versus-host responses after intestinal transplantation (dated by TCRdb to about 2021). No antigen has been identified for these receptors. The time point label corresponds to: cells obtained before transplantation from donor or recipient. The library was made by the immunoSEQ multiplex PCR assay. Sourced from immuneACCESS, this table was stored by TCRdb with only in-frame sequences that have V and J called. A share of the clones is absent; for the studies checked, an unresolved V gene accounts for under half, and the remainder has no known explanation. The sample yields 84,000 or so clones; approximately 78% were counted once. The biggest ten clones account for around 0.8% of the sample. Sequencing was performed on unstimulated CD4+ T cells sorted from spleen or lymph node cells, taken before intestinal transplant. The receptors come from a human donor who received an intestinal transplant.

The CDR3 DNA reads as TGTGCCAGCAGTGCTACCTCCGGGACTAGCGGACCAGAGACCCAGTACTTC. As protein: CASSATSGTSGPETQYF. The chain carries TRBV27 and TRBJ2-5; 11 positions match TRBD2. The CDR3 is 17 residues long. CDR1 and CDR2 (germline): MNHEY, SMNVEV (reference sequence). V gave up 5 bases and J gave up 4 bases; unmatched junction bases: 12.

This clone occurred a few times. The chain recombines TRBV18 with TRBJ2-7; 8 bases line up with TRBD2. There are 15 residues in the CDR3. The germline CDR1 and CDR2 sequences are KGHSH and LQKENI. Unmatched junction bases numbered 9, after V lost 4 bases and J lost 4 bases. The CDR3 nucleotides read TGTGCCAGCTCACTTAACGGGAGGGCCGAATACGAGCAGTACTTC. Translation gives CASSLNGRAEYEQYF.

The chain has TRBV29-1 and TRBJ2-1; 7 bases line up with TRBD2. The CDR3 covers 14 residues. In germline, CDR1 is SQVTM, CDR2 ANQGSEA. The junction had 15 bases not matched to a gene; V was cut back by 6 bases and J by 10 bases. This CDR3 reads CSVQTSTLMREQFF. CDR3 bases: TGCAGCGTCCAGACTAGCACCCTAATGCGGGAGCAGTTCTTC.

The chain has TRBV30 and TRBJ1-6, with D possibly TRBD1 on 6 matching bases. With 0 bases removed from V and 5 bases from J, the gap between germline ends came to 8 bases. CDR3 length equals 14 residues. Germline-derived CDR1 and CDR2 are GTSNPN and SVGIG (reference sequence). The chain's CDR3 is CAWSVWTDNSPLHF. The CDR3 DNA reads as TGTGCCTGGAGTGTATGGACAGATAATTCACCCCTCCACTTT.

This rearrangement joins TRBV2 to TRBJ2-5, with 8 positions matching TRBD1. Germline values: CDR1 SNHLY, CDR2 FYNNEI. V was pared by 6 bases and J by 3 bases, with 6 bases of the junction left unmatched. The CDR3 is 14 residues long. Written as DNA, the CDR3 is TGTGCCAGCAGCCTGGGACAGGAAAAAGAGACCCAGTACTTC. Protein product: CASSLGQEKETQYF.

The genes are TRBV28 and TRBJ1-5; 8 nucleotides match TRBD1. Germline assignment: CDR1 MDHEN and CDR2 SYDVKM. With 6 bases clipped from V and 7 bases from J, the junction kept 8 bases outside the gene matches. CDR3 length: 14 residues. The CDR3 protein is CASRGTGGNQPQHF. As DNA, the CDR3 is TGTGCCAGCAGGGGGACAGGTGGTAACCAGCCCCAGCATTTT.

The chain couples TRBV20-1 to TRBJ1-5; D ambiguous. The CDR3 is made up of 10 amino acids. Per germline, CDR1 DFQATT and CDR2 SNEGSKA (reference sequence). The V gene lost 6 bases and the J gene lost 3 bases, with 3 bases spanning the gap. The CDR3 protein is CSALNQPQHF. Written as DNA, the CDR3 is TGCAGTGCCCTCAATCAGCCCCAGCATTTT.

The V and J genes are TRBV2 and TRBJ2-5; 8 nucleotides line up with TRBD2. Germline-derived CDR1 and CDR2 are SNHLY and FYNNEI. CDR3 length equals 13 residues. V shed 3 bases and J 5 bases; nucleotides not matched to a gene: 2. The CDR3 here is CASSEGLDETQYF. The DNA for the CDR3 is TGTGCCAGCAGTGAGGGACTAGACGAGACCCAGTACTTC.

The genes are TRBV7-9 and TRBJ2-5; 8 positions agree with TRBD2. The trim removed 7 bases at V and 4 bases at J, leaving 8 bases unmatched. The CDR3 consists of 14 residues. The germline V gene encodes CDR1 SEHNR and CDR2 FQNEAQ (reference sequence). The CDR3 DNA follows: TGTGCCAGCACAAGGTCCGGGACTAGAGAGACCCAGTACTTC. Protein product: CASTRSGTRETQYF.

Regarding this clone: The sample contains more than one DNA sequence encoding this CDR3. The CDR3: CASSQGGRGNEQFF. Written as DNA, the CDR3 is TGCGCCAGCAGCCAAGGCGGGAGGGGCAATGAGCAGTTCTTC. The V and J genes are TRBV4-1 and TRBJ2-1; 9 positions agree with TRBD2. V lost 1 base, J lost 6 bases, and 1 base stayed unmatched. Germline loops: CDR1 MGHRA, CDR2 YSYEKL. This CDR3 spans 14 amino acids.

Regarding this clone: Distinct nucleotide sequences in the sample also encode this CDR3. The rearrangement uses TRBV2 and TRBJ2-3; D uncertain. This CDR3 comprises 12 residues. The V end was cut by 5 bases, the J end by 0 bases, with 3 bases between. Germline loops: CDR1 SNHLY, CDR2 FYNNEI. The CDR3: CASSPSTDTQYF. DNA of the CDR3: TGTGCCAGCAGTCCTAGCACAGATACGCAGTATTTT. The whole variable domain, filled in from reference TRBV2 and TRBJ2-3, reads EPEVTQTPSHQVTQMGQEVILRCVPISNHLYFYWYRQILGQKVEFLVSFYNNEISEKSEIFDDQFSVERPDGSNFTLKIRSTKLEDSAMYFCASSPSTDTQYFGPGTRLTVL.

The chain recombines TRBV6-5 with TRBJ1-2; 10 nucleotides align to TRBD1. This CDR3 spans 14 amino acids. The V gene's germline CDR1 is MNHEY and CDR2 SVGAGI. The J segment lost 2 bases and the V segment lost 6 bases, leaving 3 bases of the junction unmatched. The chain's CDR3 is CASRLTGGNYGYTF. CDR3 DNA sequence: TGTGCCAGCAGGTTGACAGGGGGCAACTATGGCTACACCTTC.

V is TRBV5-4 and J is TRBJ1-3; D remains unclear. With 3 bases removed from V and 1 base from J, the gap between germline ends came to 14 bases. This CDR3 contains 16 residues. Germline assignment: CDR1 SGHNT and CDR2 YYREEE (reference sequence). The CDR3 DNA follows: TGTGCCAGCAGCTCCCTAGGAGGGAGATCTGGAAACACCATATATTTT. It specifies CASSSLGGRSGNTIYF.

This clone showed up just once. V usage is TRBV7-9 and J usage is TRBJ1-3, with D perhaps matching TRBD1 (6 bases). Trimming took 5 bases from V and 1 from J, leaving 15 bases between them. Germline CDR1 SEHNR, CDR2 FQNEAQ (reference sequence). The CDR3 has 16 amino acids. The CDR3 reads CASSIKTGSSGNTIYF. The CDR3 nucleotides are TGTGCCAGCAGCATAAAAACAGGGTCATCTGGAAACACCATATATTTT.

Written as DNA, the CDR3 is TGTGCCAGCAGTTCCTCGTCTGGAGTCCAGGGGGCAGGGAATCAGCCCCAGCATTTT. It codes for CASSSSSGVQGAGNQPQHF. V and J are TRBV28 and TRBJ1-5, with 8 bases fitting TRBD1. Trimming removed 4 bases from V and 4 bases from J; junction bases left unmatched: 18. Germline CDR1 MDHEN, CDR2 SYDVKM. The CDR3 consists of 19 residues.

The chain carries TRBV28 and TRBJ2-7, with D perhaps TRBD1 (6 bases). The CDR3 totals 15 residues. Germline CDR1 and CDR2: MDHEN and SYDVKM. V lost 4 bases to trimming and J lost 3 bases, with 16 bases between them. CDR3 sequence: CASSSHDRQDYEQYF. As DNA, the CDR3 is TGTGCCAGCAGTTCCCACGACAGGCAGGACTACGAGCAGTACTTC.

The CDR3 sequence: CASSQEPTGEVRQYF. The CDR3 DNA sequence: TGTGCCAGCAGCCAAGAACCGACAGGGGAAGTGAGGCAGTACTTC. The chain combines TRBV4-2 with TRBJ2-7, with 8 positions matching TRBD1. Per the germline V gene, CDR1 is LGHNA and CDR2 is YNFKEQ. The trim removed 0 bases at V and 9 bases at J, leaving 10 bases unmatched. The CDR3 covers 15 residues.

The table lists this clone with a few counts. The chain uses TRBV11-3 and TRBJ2-7; perhaps TRBD1 as D (5 bases). V was clipped by 0 bases and J by 6 bases, with 12 bases between them. From germline, CDR1 is SGHNT and CDR2 YENEEA. CDR3 length: 14 residues. CDR3 nucleotides: TGTGCCAGCAGCTTAGAGGGGCGACGAGCCGAGCAGTACTTC. Protein product: CASSLEGRRAEQYF.

Comments on this clone: Other DNA sequences in this specimen translate into the identical CDR3. V gene TRBV5-1 combines with J gene TRBJ1-5; TRBD1 is a possible D gene (5 bases). The CDR3 totals 13 residues. The V end lost 2 bases, the J end lost 5 bases, and 8 bases lay between the germline ends. The germline V gene encodes CDR1 SGHRS and CDR2 YFSETQ. This CDR3 is CASSLRGDQPQHF. CDR3 sequence (DNA): TGCGCCAGCAGCTTAAGGGGTGATCAGCCCCAGCATTTT. Full variable domain (outside the CDR3, taken from reference TRBV5-1 and TRBJ1-5): KAGVTQTPRYLIKTRGQQVTLSCSPISGHRSVSWYQQTPGQGLQFLFEYFSETQRNKGNFPGRFSGRQFSNSRSEMNVSTLELGDSALYLCASSLRGDQPQHFGDGTRLSIL.

This chain uses TRBV18 with TRBJ2-1; maybe TRBD2 (5 bases). Trimming cost V 5 bases and J 2 bases, with 16 bases left between them. Germline CDR1 is KGHSH and CDR2 is LQKENI. CDR3 length: 16 amino acids. The CDR3 loop reads CASSINPGFTYNEQFF. CDR3 nucleotide sequence: TGTGCCAGCTCAATTAATCCGGGATTTACCTACAATGAGCAGTTCTTC.

The genes are TRBV5-1 and TRBJ1-6; 9 nucleotides match TRBD1. The trim removed 0 bases at V and 8 bases at J, leaving 3 bases unmatched. Per the germline V gene, CDR1 is SGHRS and CDR2 is YFSETQ. CDR3 length equals 15 residues. As DNA, the CDR3 is TGCGCCAGCAGCTTGGGCAACAGGGGGCATTCACCCCTCCACTTT. This encodes CASSLGNRGHSPLHF.

The chain is built from TRBV18 and TRBJ1-5; D not certain. V lost 4 bases, J lost 2 bases, and 9 bases lay in between. Germline V gene sequence: CDR1 KGHSH, CDR2 LQKENI. This CDR3 region has 14 residues. CDR3 DNA: TGTGCCAGCTCACAAGCATTCGGCAATCAGCCCCAGCATTTT. It codes for CASSQAFGNQPQHF.

V gene TRBV7-3 combines with J gene TRBJ2-2, with 9 bases fitting TRBD1. With V trimmed by 2 bases and J by 6 bases, 1 base remained unmatched. Germline CDR1 reads SGHTA; CDR2 reads FQGTGA. The CDR3 covers 14 residues. The chain's CDR3 is CASSLYRGPGELFF. The CDR3, as DNA: TGTGCCAGCAGCTTATACAGGGGGCCCGGGGAGCTGTTTTTT.

The chain links TRBV5-1 to TRBJ2-1; TRBD2 agrees at 9 bases. CDR1 and CDR2 from the germline V gene are SGHRS and YFSETQ. CDR3 length equals 16 residues. The ends lost 0 bases at V and 4 bases at J; junction bases unmatched: 5. CDR3 bases: TGCGCCAGCAGCTTGGACAATAGCGGGGGTTACAATGAGCAGTTCTTC. Translation gives CASSLDNSGGYNEQFF.

The chain employs TRBV5-1 and TRBJ2-7; the match to TRBD1 covers 8 bases. The CDR3 length is 13 residues. The trim removed 4 bases at V and 3 bases at J, leaving 3 bases unmatched. The germline V gene encodes CDR1 SGHRS and CDR2 YFSETQ. The CDR3 DNA is TGCGCCAGCAGCACCGGACAGGGCTACGAGCAGTACTTC. As protein: CASSTGQGYEQYF.

The chain recombines TRBV5-4 with TRBJ2-1; 9 nucleotides match TRBD1. Losses at the gene ends were 4 bases for V and 7 bases for J; bases not matched to a gene: 9. The CDR3 spans 15 residues. The germline gives CDR1 SGHNT, CDR2 YYREEE (reference sequence). The CDR3 DNA is TGTGCCAGCAGCCGGACAGGGGCCCAGGCAAATGAGCAGTTCTTC. This encodes CASSRTGAQANEQFF.

The chain uses TRBV4-1 and TRBJ1-4; 7 bases are a match to TRBD1. The CDR3 runs 15 residues. Germline V gene sequence: CDR1 MGHRA, CDR2 YSYEKL. With V trimmed by 1 base and J by 8 bases, 7 bases remained unmatched. The CDR3 DNA is TGCGCCAGCAGCCAAGTCCCCAGGGGGAGGGAAAAACTGTTTTTT. Its translation: CASSQVPRGREKLFF.

The J gene is TRBJ1-5, the V gene TRBV2; 9 bases map to TRBD1. CDR1 is SNHLY, CDR2 FYNNEI, per germline. J lost 7 bases, V lost 3 bases, and 4 bases had no gene match. CDR3 length equals 14 residues. The DNA for the CDR3 is TGTGCCAGCAGTGATACAGGGGGCCGACAGCCCCAGCATTTT. This sequence encodes CASSDTGGRQPQHF. Together with reference TRBV2 and TRBJ1-5, the CDR3 gives the full variable domain: EPEVTQTPSHQVTQMGQEVILRCVPISNHLYFYWYRQILGQKVEFLVSFYNNEISEKSEIFDDQFSVERPDGSNFTLKIRSTKLEDSAMYFCASSDTGGRQPQHFGDGTRLSIL.

This sequence joins TRBV4-1 and TRBJ2-3; 7 nucleotides align to TRBD2. The CDR3 spans 17 residues. Germline V gene data show CDR1 as MGHRA and CDR2 as YSYEKL. The junction had 11 bases not matched to a gene; V was cut back by 0 bases and J by 5 bases. CDR3 in amino acids: CASSQEGLAGYRDTQYF. The CDR3 bases are TGCGCCAGCAGCCAAGAAGGGTTAGCGGGCTACCGAGATACGCAGTATTTT.

This clone occurred a few times. V gene TRBV6-5 combines with J gene TRBJ1-2; weak D call: TRBD1 (5 bases). With 6 bases removed from V and 5 bases from J, the gap between germline ends came to 16 bases. Looked up from germline, CDR1 is MNHEY and CDR2 is SVGAGI. This CDR3 contains 14 residues. The DNA of the CDR3 is TGTGCCAGCAGACAAGCAGGGTGGGAATATGGCTACACCTTC. Protein: CASRQAGWEYGYTF.

The chain couples TRBV29-1 to TRBJ2-3; the D gene is possibly TRBD1 (6 bases). Germline CDR1 is SQVTM and CDR2 is ANQGSEA. CDR3 length equals 15 residues. The ends were cut back, 4 bases at V and 0 bases at J, with 14 bases in the middle. CDR3 in DNA: TGCAGCGTTGCGGCCGCGACAGGCAGCACAGATACGCAGTATTTT. Protein sequence: CSVAAATGSTDTQYF.

The V and J genes are TRBV5-1 and TRBJ2-1; 10 bases match TRBD2. This CDR3 is 13 amino acids long. Germline lookup yields CDR1 SGHRS and CDR2 YFSETQ. V shed 0 bases and J 9 bases; nucleotides not matched to a gene: 0. The CDR3 region is CASSLGLAGEQFF. Written as DNA, the CDR3 is TGCGCCAGCAGCTTGGGACTAGCGGGTGAGCAGTTCTTC.